The rows below give T cell receptor beta chains drawn from one sample of a study of blood T cell repertoires in COVID-19. Measured with immunoSEQ multiplex PCR; TCRdb has only the in-frame clones, and not every one. The sample holds 300,000 or so clones; 87% are singletons and the top ten take 4.5% to 7%. What was sequenced was PBMCs or T cells enriched from blood (not recorded which). These receptors were collected from a woman aged 25-40 years who had recovered from COVID-19. Each CDR3 is given with its conserved first and last residue. D genes are given only for firm matches. Clone sizes are given selectively: once, few, many, or a class where the clone is expanded.

size: -; D: -; J: TRBJ2-7; V: TRBV21-1; DNA: TGTGCCAGCAGCCTACGGACAGATTACGAGCAGTACTTC; CDR3: CASSLRTDYEQYF
size: -; D: -; J: TRBJ1-1; V: TRBV4-1; DNA: TGCGCCAGCAGCCGAGAATCCAGTTTATGGACTGAAGCTTTCTTT; CDR3: CASSRESSLWTEAFF
size: -; D: -; J: TRBJ1-5; V: TRBV6-6; DNA: TGTGCCAGCAACCACCACACTCAGCCCCAGCATTTT; CDR3: CASNHHTQPQHF
size: -; D: -; J: TRBJ1-6; V: TRBV9; DNA: TGTGCCAGCAGCCTTCGGGAGGCCCCCCAAGCCCTCCACTTT; CDR3: CASSLREAPQALHF
size: -; D: -; J: TRBJ2-1; V: TRBV4-3; DNA: TGCGCCAGCAGCCAAGTCGGGGGCTACAATGAGCAGTTCTTC; CDR3: CASSQVGGYNEQFF
size: -; D: -; J: TRBJ1-1; V: TRBV15; DNA: TGTGGAGCCGGGTCTCCGAACACTGAAGCTTTCTTT; CDR3: CGAGSPNTEAFF
size: once; D: -; J: TRBJ1-6; V: TRBV6-5; DNA: TGTGCCAGCAGTTACCTGGACAGCGATAATTCACCCCTCCACTTT; CDR3: CASSYLDSDNSPLHF
size: -; D: TRBD1; J: TRBJ2-7; V: TRBV6-5; DNA: TGTGCCAGCAGTTACACCGGGACAGCATCCTACGAGCAGTACTTC; CDR3: CASSYTGTASYEQYF
size: -; D: -; J: TRBJ1-2; V: TRBV5-4; DNA: TGTGCCAGCAGCTACCAGGGGTCATATGGCTACACCTTC; CDR3: CASSYQGSYGYTF
size: -; D: -; J: TRBJ1-1; V: TRBV4-3; DNA: TGCGCCAGCAGCCGCCAGGCCTTGAACACTGAAGCTTTCTTT; CDR3: CASSRQALNTEAFF
size: -; D: -; J: TRBJ2-1; V: TRBV29-1; DNA: TGCAGCGTTGATGGTTGGCAGAAGTTCTTC; CDR3: CSVDGWQKFF
size: -; D: TRBD2; J: TRBJ2-1; V: TRBV5-1; DNA: TGCGCCAGCAGCTTGGTTAGCGGGGGGGCCTTAGAGCAGTTCTTC; CDR3: CASSLVSGGALEQFF
size: -; D: -; J: TRBJ2-1; V: TRBV5-1; DNA: TGCGCCAGCACCGGATCCGGGTCCCGCTCCTACAATGAGCAGTTCTTC; CDR3: CASTGSGSRSYNEQFF
size: -; D: TRBD1; J: TRBJ1-1; V: TRBV11-3; DNA: TGTGCCAGCAGCTCGACCGGGACAGGGGACACTGAAGCTTTCTTT; CDR3: CASSSTGTGDTEAFF
size: -; D: -; J: TRBJ1-1; V: TRBV19; DNA: TGTGCCAGTAGTACCTCAGCTTTGCAGGATGAAGCTTTCTTT; CDR3: CASSTSALQDEAFF